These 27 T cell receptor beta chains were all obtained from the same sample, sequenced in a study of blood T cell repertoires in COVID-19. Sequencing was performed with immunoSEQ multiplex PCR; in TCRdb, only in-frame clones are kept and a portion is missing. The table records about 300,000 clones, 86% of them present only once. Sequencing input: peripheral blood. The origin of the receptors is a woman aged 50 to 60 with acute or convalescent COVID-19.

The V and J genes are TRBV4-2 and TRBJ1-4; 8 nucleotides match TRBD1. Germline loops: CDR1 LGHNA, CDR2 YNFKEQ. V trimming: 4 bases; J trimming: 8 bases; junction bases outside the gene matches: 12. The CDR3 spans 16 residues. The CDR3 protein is CASSPSDSGGYEKLFF. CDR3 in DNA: TGTGCCAGCAGCCCTAGTGATTCAGGGGGCTACGAAAAACTGTTTTTT.

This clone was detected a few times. The CDR3 DNA reads as TGTGCTAGTGGTTTCCACCAGCAGGGGCCCATTAATGAAAAACTGTTTTTT. It is translated as CASGFHQQGPINEKLFF. The chain carries TRBV12-5 and TRBJ1-4, with a tentative D call TRBD1 (6 bases). This CDR3 is 17 amino acids long. V was shortened by 3 bases and J by 4 bases, with 18 bases between the two germline ends. Germline V lookup: CDR1 LGHNT, CDR2 FRNRAP.

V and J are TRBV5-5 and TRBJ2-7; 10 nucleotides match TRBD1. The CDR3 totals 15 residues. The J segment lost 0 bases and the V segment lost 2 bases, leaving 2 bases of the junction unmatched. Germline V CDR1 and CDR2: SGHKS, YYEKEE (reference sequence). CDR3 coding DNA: TGTGCCAGCAGCTTTTGGGACAGGGGCTCCTACGAGCAGTACTTC. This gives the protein CASSFWDRGSYEQYF.

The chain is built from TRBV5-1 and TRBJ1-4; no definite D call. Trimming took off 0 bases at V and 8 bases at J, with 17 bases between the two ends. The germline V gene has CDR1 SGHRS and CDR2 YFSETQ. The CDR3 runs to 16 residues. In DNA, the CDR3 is TGCGCCAGCAGCTTGGGGAACAGCGGCCTAGGGGAAAAACTGTTTTTT. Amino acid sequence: CASSLGNSGLGEKLFF.

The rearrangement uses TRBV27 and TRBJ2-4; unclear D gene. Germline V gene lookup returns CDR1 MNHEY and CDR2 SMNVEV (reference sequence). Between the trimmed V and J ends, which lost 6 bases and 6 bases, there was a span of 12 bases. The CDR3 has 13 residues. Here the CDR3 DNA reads TGTGCCAGCAGGGCCCCAATTATAAACATTCAGTACTTC. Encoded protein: CASRAPIINIQYF.

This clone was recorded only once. CDR3 sequence reads: CASSPSGLAAEQYF. The CDR3 nucleotides are TGTGCCAGCAGCCCCTCGGGACTAGCGGCCGAGCAGTACTTC. The rearrangement joins TRBV7-2 to TRBJ2-7; 11 bases map to TRBD2. J lost 6 bases, V lost 5 bases, and 6 bases had no gene match. CDR1 is SGHTA, CDR2 FQGNSA, per germline. This CDR3 comprises 14 residues.

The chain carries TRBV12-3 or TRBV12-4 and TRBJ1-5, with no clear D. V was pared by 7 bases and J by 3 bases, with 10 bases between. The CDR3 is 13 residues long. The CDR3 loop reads CASKDSHNQPQHF. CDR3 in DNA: TGTGCCAGCAAAGACTCCCACAATCAGCCCCAGCATTTT.

CDR3 nucleotides: TGTGCCAGCAGCCCAGATTACTCAGGGTCTAATGAAAAACTGTTTTTT. This encodes CASSPDYSGSNEKLFF. This sequence joins TRBV4-2 and TRBJ1-4; a possible D gene is TRBD1 (5 bases). Germline V lookup: CDR1 LGHNA, CDR2 YNFKEQ. CDR3 length: 16 amino acids. V lost 4 bases, J lost 3 bases, and 15 bases lay in between.

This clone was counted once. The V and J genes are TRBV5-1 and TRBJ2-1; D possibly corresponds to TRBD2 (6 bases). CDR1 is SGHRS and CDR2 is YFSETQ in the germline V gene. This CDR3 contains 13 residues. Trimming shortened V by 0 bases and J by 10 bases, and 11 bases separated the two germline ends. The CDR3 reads CASSLEASGEQFF. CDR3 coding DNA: TGCGCCAGCAGCTTGGAAGCCAGCGGGGAGCAGTTCTTC. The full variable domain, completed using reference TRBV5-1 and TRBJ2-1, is KAGVTQTPRYLIKTRGQQVTLSCSPISGHRSVSWYQQTPGQGLQFLFEYFSETQRNKGNFPGRFSGRQFSNSRSEMNVSTLELGDSALYLCASSLEASGEQFFGPGTRLTVL.

The CDR3 DNA sequence: TGTGCCACCAGTGCACCCTATAGCAATCAGCCCCAGCATTTT. It specifies CATSAPYSNQPQHF. V usage is TRBV24-1 and J usage is TRBJ1-5; D uncertain. The germline V gene encodes CDR1 KGHDR and CDR2 SFDVKD. The CDR3 runs 14 residues. Deletions cut 5 bases from V and 0 bases from J, with 7 bases between.

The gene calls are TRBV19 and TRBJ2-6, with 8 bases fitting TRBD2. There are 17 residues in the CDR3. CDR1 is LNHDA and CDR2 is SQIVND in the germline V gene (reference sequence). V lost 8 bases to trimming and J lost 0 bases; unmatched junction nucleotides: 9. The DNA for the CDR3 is TGTGCCAGTTACGTGGGCGGGAGGACCTCTGGGGCCAACGTCCTGACTTTC. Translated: CASYVGGRTSGANVLTF. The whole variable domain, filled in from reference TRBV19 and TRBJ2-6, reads DGGITQSPKYLFRKEGQNVTLSCEQNLNHDAMYWYRQDPGQGLRLIYYSQIVNDFQKGDIAEGYSVSREKKESFPLTVTSAQKNPTAFYLCASYVGGRTSGANVLTFGAGSRLTVL.

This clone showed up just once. Here the CDR3 reads CASRGWATDTQYF. The CDR3 DNA is TGTGCCAGCAGGGGCTGGGCGACAGATACGCAGTATTTT. The J gene is TRBJ2-3, the V gene TRBV6-5; D remains unclear. Looked up from germline, CDR1 is MNHEY and CDR2 is SVGAGI. There are 13 residues in the CDR3. V lost 6 bases, J lost 3 bases, and 10 bases lay in between.

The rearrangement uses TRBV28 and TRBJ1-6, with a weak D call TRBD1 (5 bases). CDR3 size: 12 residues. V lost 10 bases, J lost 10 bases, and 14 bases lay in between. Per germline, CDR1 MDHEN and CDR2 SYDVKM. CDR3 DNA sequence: TGTGCCACGGGGGTACAGGAATCACCCCTCCACTTT. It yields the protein CATGVQESPLHF. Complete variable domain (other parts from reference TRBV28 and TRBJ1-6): DVKVTQSSRYLVKRTGEKVFLECVQDMDHENMFWYRQDPGLGLRLIYFSYDVKMKEKGDIPEGYSVSREKKERFSLILESASTNQTSMYLCATGVQESPLHFGNGTRLTVT.

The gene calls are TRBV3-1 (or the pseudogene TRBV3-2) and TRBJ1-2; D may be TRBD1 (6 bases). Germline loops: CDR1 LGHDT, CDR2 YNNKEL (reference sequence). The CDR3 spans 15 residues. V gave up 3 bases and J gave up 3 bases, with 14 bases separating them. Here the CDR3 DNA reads TGTGCCAGCAGCCACCAGGGGAGGGGAGACTATGGCTACACCTTC. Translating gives CASSHQGRGDYGYTF.

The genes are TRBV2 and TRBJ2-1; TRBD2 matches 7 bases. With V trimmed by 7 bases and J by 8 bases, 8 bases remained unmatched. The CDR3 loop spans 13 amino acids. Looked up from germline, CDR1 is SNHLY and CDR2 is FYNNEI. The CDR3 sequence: CASIRTRGDEQFF. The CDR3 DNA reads TGTGCCAGCATCCGGACTCGGGGGGATGAGCAGTTCTTC.

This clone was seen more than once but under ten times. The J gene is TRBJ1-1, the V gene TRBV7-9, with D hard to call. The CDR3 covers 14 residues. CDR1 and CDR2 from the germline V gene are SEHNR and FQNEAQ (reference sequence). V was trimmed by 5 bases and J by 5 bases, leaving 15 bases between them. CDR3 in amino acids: CASSPEGGGTEAFF. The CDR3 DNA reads TGTGCCAGCAGCCCCGAGGGCGGAGGGACTGAAGCTTTCTTT.

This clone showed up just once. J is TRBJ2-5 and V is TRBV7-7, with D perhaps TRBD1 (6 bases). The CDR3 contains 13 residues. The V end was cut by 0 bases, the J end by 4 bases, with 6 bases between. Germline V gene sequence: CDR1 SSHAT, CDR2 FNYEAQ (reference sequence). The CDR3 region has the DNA TGTGCCAGCAGCTTAGCAGGGGGAGAGACCCAGTACTTC. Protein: CASSLAGGETQYF.

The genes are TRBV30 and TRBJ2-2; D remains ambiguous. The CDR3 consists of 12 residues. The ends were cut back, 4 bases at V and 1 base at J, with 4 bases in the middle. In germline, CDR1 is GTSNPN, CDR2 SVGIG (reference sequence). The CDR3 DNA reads TGTGCCTGGAATAGGAACACCGGGGAGCTGTTTTTT. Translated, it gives CAWNRNTGELFF.

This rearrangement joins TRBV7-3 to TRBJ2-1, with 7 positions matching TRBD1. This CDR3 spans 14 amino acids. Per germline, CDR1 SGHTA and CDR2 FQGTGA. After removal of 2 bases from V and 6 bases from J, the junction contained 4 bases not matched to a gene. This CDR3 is CASSLGSGGNEQFF. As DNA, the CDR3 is TGTGCCAGCAGCTTAGGATCAGGGGGCAATGAGCAGTTCTTC.

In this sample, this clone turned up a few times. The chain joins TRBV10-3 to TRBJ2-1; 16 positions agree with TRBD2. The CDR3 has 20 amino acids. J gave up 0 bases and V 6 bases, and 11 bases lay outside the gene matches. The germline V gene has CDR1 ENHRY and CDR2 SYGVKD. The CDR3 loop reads CAIRTGLAGGPLSSYNEQFF. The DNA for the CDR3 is TGTGCCATCAGGACGGGACTAGCGGGAGGGCCTCTGAGCTCCTACAATGAGCAGTTCTTC.

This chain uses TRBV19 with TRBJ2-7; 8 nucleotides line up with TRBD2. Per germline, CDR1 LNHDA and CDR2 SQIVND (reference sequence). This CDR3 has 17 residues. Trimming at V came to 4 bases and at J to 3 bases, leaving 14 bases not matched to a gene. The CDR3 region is CASSKYGPSGGGYEQYF. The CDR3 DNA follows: TGTGCCAGTAGTAAGTATGGCCCCTCGGGAGGGGGCTACGAGCAGTACTTC.

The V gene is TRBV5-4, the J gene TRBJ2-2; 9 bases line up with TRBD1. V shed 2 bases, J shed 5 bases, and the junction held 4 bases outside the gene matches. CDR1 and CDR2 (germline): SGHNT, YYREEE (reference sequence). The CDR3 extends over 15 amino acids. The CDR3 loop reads CASSFRDRVTGELFF. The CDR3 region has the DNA TGTGCCAGCAGCTTCCGGGACAGGGTAACCGGGGAGCTGTTTTTT.

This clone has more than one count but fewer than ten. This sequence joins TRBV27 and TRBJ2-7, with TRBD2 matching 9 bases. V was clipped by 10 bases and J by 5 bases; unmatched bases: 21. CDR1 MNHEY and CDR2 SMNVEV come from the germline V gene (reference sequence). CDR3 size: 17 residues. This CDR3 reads CATLRLAGGPLRDEQYF. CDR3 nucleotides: TGTGCCACCCTTCGGCTGGCGGGAGGGCCTCTAAGGGACGAGCAGTACTTC.

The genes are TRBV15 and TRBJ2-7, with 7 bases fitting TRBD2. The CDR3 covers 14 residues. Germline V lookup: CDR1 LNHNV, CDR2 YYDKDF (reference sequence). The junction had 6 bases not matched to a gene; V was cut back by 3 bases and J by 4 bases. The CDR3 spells CATSSGTTPYEQYF. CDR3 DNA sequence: TGTGCCACCAGCAGCGGGACTACCCCTTACGAGCAGTACTTC.

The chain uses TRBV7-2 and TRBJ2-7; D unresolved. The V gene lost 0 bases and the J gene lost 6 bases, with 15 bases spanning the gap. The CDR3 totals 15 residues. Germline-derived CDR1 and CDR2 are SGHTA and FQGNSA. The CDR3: CASSLAAGPATEQYF. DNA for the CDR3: TGTGCCAGCAGCTTAGCAGCAGGCCCGGCGACCGAGCAGTACTTC.

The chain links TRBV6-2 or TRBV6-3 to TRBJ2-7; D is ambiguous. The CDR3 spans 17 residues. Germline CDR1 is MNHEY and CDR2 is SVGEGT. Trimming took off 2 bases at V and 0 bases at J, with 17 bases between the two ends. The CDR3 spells CASSYALVTVSSYEQYF. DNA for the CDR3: TGTGCCAGCAGTTACGCCCTCGTAACAGTGTCCTCCTACGAGCAGTACTTC.

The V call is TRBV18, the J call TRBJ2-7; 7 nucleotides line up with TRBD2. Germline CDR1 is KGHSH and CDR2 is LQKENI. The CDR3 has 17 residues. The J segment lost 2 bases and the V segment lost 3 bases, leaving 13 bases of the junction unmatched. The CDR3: CASSPQRGGSPPYEQYF. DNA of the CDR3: TGTGCCAGCTCACCTCAACGGGGCGGGAGCCCTCCCTACGAGCAGTACTTC. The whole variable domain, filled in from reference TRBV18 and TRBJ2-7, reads NAGVMQNPRHLVRRRGQEARLRCSPMKGHSHVYWYRQLPEEGLKFMVYLQKENIIDESGMPKERFSAEFPKEGPSILRIQQVVRGDSAAYFCASSPQRGGSPPYEQYFGPGTRLTVT.